A single sample gave rise to the 12 T cell receptor beta chains below, sequenced in a study of shared clonotypes between healthy human individuals. TCRdb's table, derived via immunoSEQ multiplex PCR, lists solely in-frame clones and lacks some. Of about 490,000 clones in the sample, 76% are singletons; the top ten hold approximately 12%. The sequencing sample was made of PBMCs. The origin of the receptors is a woman in her thirties or forties in good health. Some clones in this sample may be carry-over from other donors' samples.

The gene calls are TRBV11-2 and TRBJ1-4; 9 positions agree with TRBD1. The CDR3 is 13 residues long. After removal of 5 bases from V and 6 bases from J, the junction contained 1 base not matched to a gene. CDR1 is SGHAT and CDR2 is FQNNGV in the germline V gene. The CDR3: CASSRDRDEKLFF. The CDR3 nucleotides are TGTGCCAGCAGCCGGGACAGGGATGAAAAACTGTTTTTT. Complete variable domain (other parts from reference TRBV11-2 and TRBJ1-4): EAGVAQSPRYKIIEKRQSVAFWCNPISGHATLYWYQQILGQGPKLLIQFQNNGVVDDSQLPKDRFSAERLKGVDSTLKIQPAKLEDSAVYLCASSRDRDEKLFFGSGTQLSVL.

The genes are TRBV7-3 and TRBJ2-6, with D unresolved. There are 15 residues in the CDR3. V was shortened by 0 bases and J by 0 bases, with 3 bases between the two germline ends. Germline CDR1 SGHTA, CDR2 FQGTGA. The CDR3 here is CASSLTSSGANVLTF. The CDR3 DNA reads TGTGCCAGCAGCTTAACGTCCTCTGGGGCCAACGTCCTGACTTTC.

The J gene is TRBJ1-2, the V gene TRBV6-1; D remains ambiguous. V shed 8 bases and J shed 5 bases, with 18 bases lying between them. Germline V gene data show CDR1 as MNHNS and CDR2 as SASEGT. CDR3 size: 14 residues. The CDR3 DNA sequence: TGTGCCAGCTGGGGAGGGCCAGGAGAGTATGGCTACACCTTC. As protein: CASWGGPGEYGYTF.

Regarding this clone: This sequence may be a read error, since a much larger clone differs from it by one base. The genes are TRBV11-2 and TRBJ1-2, with D possibly TRBD1 on 5 matching bases. Trimming removed 7 bases from V and 2 bases from J, with 17 bases in between. This CDR3 has 15 residues. Germline-derived CDR1 and CDR2 are SGHAT and FQNNGV. The CDR3 here is CASTPFVGANYGYTF. The CDR3 DNA is TGTGCCAGCACCCCTTTCGTAGGGGCGAACTATGGCTACACCTTC.

This clone was recorded once. It is likely a read error: a sequence one base away is far more abundant. J is TRBJ2-1 and V is TRBV27; the match to TRBD1 covers 9 bases. CDR3 length equals 17 residues. The germline V gene has CDR1 MNHEY and CDR2 SMNVEV (reference sequence). Trimming took 5 bases from V and 6 from J; bases not matched to a gene: 14. The DNA of the CDR3 is TGTGCCAGCAGTCCGCTCTTCGGGACAGGGTTCTCCAATGAGCAGTTCTTC. Translation gives CASSPLFGTGFSNEQFF.

A word on this clone: The junction differs from germline at one of its ends, possibly a read error. CDR3 residues: CASSPRTSGLSHEQYF. In DNA, the CDR3 is TGTGCCAGCAGCCCGAGGACTAGCGGACTCTCCCACGAGCAGTACTTC. The chain uses TRBV7-8 and TRBJ2-7, with 10 bases fitting TRBD2. Germline CDR1 reads SGHVS; CDR2 reads FQNEAQ. This CDR3 comprises 16 residues.

The chain joins TRBV18 to TRBJ2-7; D call uncertain. The length of the CDR3 is 11 residues. V was pared by 6 bases and J by 5 bases, with 8 bases between. Germline loops: CDR1 KGHSH, CDR2 LQKENI. CDR3 protein: CASSHGHEQYF. In DNA form, the CDR3 reads TGTGCCAGCTCTCACGGGCACGAGCAGTACTTC.

With regard to this clone: This same CDR3 is encoded by further DNA sequences in the sample. The chain is built from TRBV5-6 and TRBJ1-5; no clear D. The V end lost 0 bases, the J end lost 5 bases, and 3 bases lay between the germline ends. Germline values: CDR1 SGHDT, CDR2 YYEEEE. This CDR3 comprises 12 residues. CDR3 protein: CASSLVDQPQHF. The CDR3 nucleotides read TGTGCCAGCAGCTTGGTAGATCAGCCCCAGCATTTT.

The CDR3 spells CASSFLGQGFEQYF. CDR3 DNA sequence: TGTGCCAGCAGCTTTTTGGGACAGGGGTTCGAGCAGTACTTC. The chain joins TRBV7-3 to TRBJ2-7; 10 nucleotides agree with TRBD1. The CDR3 sequence is 14 residues long. With V trimmed by 3 bases and J by 6 bases, 5 bases remained unmatched. Germline V gives CDR1 SGHTA, CDR2 FQGTGA. Filled out from reference TRBV7-3 and TRBJ2-7, the complete variable domain reads GAGVSQTPSNKVTEKGKYVELRCDPISGHTALYWYRQSLGQGPEFLIYFQGTGAADDSGLPNDRFFAVRPEGSVSTLKIQRTERGDSAVYLCASSFLGQGFEQYFGPGTRLTVT.

The chain recombines TRBV5-6 with TRBJ1-2; D gene uncertain. Germline V gives CDR1 SGHDT, CDR2 YYEEEE. The CDR3 loop spans 14 amino acids. Trimming pared 4 bases from V and 0 bases from J, leaving 10 bases between. This CDR3 reads CASSQITANYGYTF. The CDR3 nucleotides read TGTGCCAGCAGCCAGATCACCGCTAACTATGGCTACACCTTC.

J is TRBJ2-7 and V is TRBV7-7, with 7 positions matching TRBD1. CDR3 size: 13 residues. Germline assignment: CDR1 SSHAT and CDR2 FNYEAQ (reference sequence). The J segment lost 3 bases and the V segment lost 5 bases, leaving 4 bases of the junction unmatched. CDR3 nucleotides: TGTGCCAGCAGCGTGGGACAGAACTACGAGCAGTACTTC. Encoded protein: CASSVGQNYEQYF.

Note on this clone: The sample has other DNA sequences that encode this CDR3 too. The CDR3 is CASNVPGQGYEQYF. The CDR3 nucleotides are TGTGCCAGCAACGTCCCGGGACAGGGTTACGAGCAGTACTTC. The chain links TRBV28 to TRBJ2-7, with 9 bases aligning to TRBD1. V trimming: 7 bases; J trimming: 4 bases; junction bases outside the gene matches: 8. Germline CDR1 MDHEN, CDR2 SYDVKM. The CDR3 has 14 amino acids.